The clone carrying this TCR beta chain has at least ten counts. The antigen is unknown. Conversion of TCR transcripts into cDNA relied on 5'RACE template switching, which added a universal primer site and UMIs. A single record per CDR3 protein comes from TCRdb applying MiXCR to the 5' RACE reads. The table lists approximately 250,000 distinct CDR3 sequences, around 5.3% of them singletons, with less than 3.5% in the top ten. This entry belongs to a study of T cells after yellow fever vaccination. Study-wide background: SMART-Seq v4 Ultra Low Input prepared libraries from low-cell fractions.

Whole-study results and caveats: Abundant clonotypes (contaminants from the bulk population) could be present in FACS-sorted repertoires.

CDR3 length: 13 residues. Germline CDR1 SGHTA, CDR2 FQGTGA. V dropped 4 bases and J dropped 6; count of bases not matched to a gene: 2. V and J are TRBV7-3 and TRBJ1-3, with 8 bases fitting TRBD1. This sequence was found in a man aged 18 to 29 who received the YFV17D yellow fever vaccine. Source: CD4+ T cells sorted from PBMCs, taken on the day of the yellow fever booster vaccination. CDR3 sequence: CASSSDRENTIYF. CDR3 nucleotides: TGTGCCAGCAGCTCGGACAGGGAAAACACCATATATTTT.